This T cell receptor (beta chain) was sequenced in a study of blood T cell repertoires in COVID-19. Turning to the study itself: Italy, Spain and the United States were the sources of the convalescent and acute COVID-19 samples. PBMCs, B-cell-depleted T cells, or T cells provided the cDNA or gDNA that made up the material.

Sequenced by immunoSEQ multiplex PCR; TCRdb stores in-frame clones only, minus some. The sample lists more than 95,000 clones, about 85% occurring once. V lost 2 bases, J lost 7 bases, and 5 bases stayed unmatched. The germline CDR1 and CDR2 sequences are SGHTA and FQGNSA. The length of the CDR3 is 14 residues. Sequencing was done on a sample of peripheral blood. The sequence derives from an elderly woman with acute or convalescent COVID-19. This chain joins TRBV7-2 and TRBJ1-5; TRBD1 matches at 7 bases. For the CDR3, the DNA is TGTGCCAGCAGCTTATCCCGAGGGGGCCAGCCCCAGCATTTT. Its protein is CASSLSRGGQPQHF. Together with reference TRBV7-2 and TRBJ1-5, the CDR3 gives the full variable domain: GAGVSQSPSNKVTEKGKDVELRCDPISGHTALYWYRQSLGQGLEFLIYFQGNSAPDKSGLPSDRFSAERTGGSVSTLTIQRTQQEDSAVYLCASSLSRGGQPQHFGDGTRLSIL.